Below, 9 T cell receptor beta chains from the same sample are listed, as sequenced in a study of blood T cell repertoires in COVID-19. Here immunoSEQ multiplex PCR was the method, and the copy in TCRdb shows in-frame clones only, minus some. The sample records 150,000 or so clones, approximately 81% being singletons. Input material: peripheral blood. The receptor set was obtained from a woman aged 50 to 60 with COVID-19, enrolled during active disease.

The J gene is TRBJ1-1, the V gene TRBV27, with D perhaps TRBD1 (5 bases). The CDR3 loop spans 14 amino acids. The germline gives CDR1 MNHEY, CDR2 SMNVEV (reference sequence). Trimming took off 3 bases at V and 9 bases at J, with 17 bases between the two ends. The CDR3 reads CASSFREQGAKAFF. CDR3 bases: TGTGCCAGCAGTTTTCGAGAACAAGGGGCCAAAGCTTTCTTT.

The chain combines TRBV2 with TRBJ2-7; 9 bases are shared with TRBD2. The CDR3 covers 13 residues. The V and J ends lost 6 bases and 3 bases, in that order; junction bases with no gene match: 3. In germline, CDR1 is SNHLY, CDR2 FYNNEI. CDR3 nucleotides: TGTGCCAGCAGGGAGCGGGGGGACTACGAGCAGTACTTC. Translating gives CASRERGDYEQYF.

The V and J genes are TRBV7-9 and TRBJ1-2; possible D gene TRBD1, 5 bases. Trimming took 1 base from V and 8 from J, leaving 14 bases between them. This CDR3 contains 14 residues. Germline CDR1 and CDR2: SEHNR and FQNEAQ (reference sequence). The CDR3 DNA follows: TGTGCCAGCAGCTTAGTTGCCAGGGAATCCGGCTACACCTTC. This gives the protein CASSLVARESGYTF.

V gene TRBV7-2 combines with J gene TRBJ2-2; D is ambiguous. V lost 2 bases, J lost 0 bases, and 10 bases lay in between. This CDR3 is 16 amino acids long. Germline V gene lookup returns CDR1 SGHTA and CDR2 FQGNSA. The CDR3 DNA follows: TGTGCCAGCAGCTTAAATCCGGTGACGAACACCGGGGAGCTGTTTTTT. It translates to CASSLNPVTNTGELFF.

The chain is built from TRBV5-1 and TRBJ2-1, with 10 bases lining up with TRBD2. Trimming cost V 2 bases and J 0 bases; bases outside gene matches: 2. Germline V CDR1 and CDR2: SGHRS, YFSETQ. CDR3 length: 16 amino acids. The CDR3 DNA reads TGCGCCAGCAGCTTAACTAGCGGGGTCTCCTACAATGAGCAGTTCTTC. This encodes CASSLTSGVSYNEQFF.

This clone was detected once. The V and J genes are TRBV7-3 and TRBJ2-6, with a tentative D call TRBD1 (6 bases). CDR1 and CDR2 from the germline V gene are SGHTA and FQGTGA. Trimming pared 1 base from V and 2 bases from J, leaving 9 bases between. This CDR3 is built from 16 residues. The CDR3, as DNA: TGTGCCAGCAGCTTAAGCGCAGGGGCTGGGGCCAACGTCCTGACTTTC. Its protein product is CASSLSAGAGANVLTF.

In DNA, the CDR3 is TGTGCCAGTAGGGACAGCTACAATCAGCCCCAGCATTTT. It translates to CASRDSYNQPQHF. The chain has TRBV19 and TRBJ1-5, with D possibly TRBD1 on 6 matching bases. Deletions cut 6 bases from V and 3 bases from J, with 9 bases between. The CDR3 runs to 13 residues. Germline V lookup: CDR1 LNHDA, CDR2 SQIVND (reference sequence).

The J gene is TRBJ1-5, the V gene TRBV19; D possibly corresponds to TRBD1 (6 bases). The CDR3 spans 16 residues. The V gene lost 2 bases and the J gene lost 5 bases, with 16 bases spanning the gap. CDR1 and CDR2 (germline): LNHDA, SQIVND (reference sequence). Here the CDR3 DNA reads TGTGCCAGTAGTATATCGGCAGGGGAAACCTATCAGCCCCAGCATTTT. This encodes CASSISAGETYQPQHF.

This clone was observed a handful of times. The junction and the germline gene differ at one end; a read error may be behind it. The J gene is TRBJ1-4, the V gene TRBV5-1; TRBD1 aligns across 7 bases. Germline V CDR1 and CDR2: SGHRS, YFSETQ. The CDR3 has 15 residues. The DNA for the CDR3 is TGCGCCAGCAGCTCGAGCACAGGGGCTAAGGAAAAACTGTTTTTT. Translated, it gives CASSSSTGAKEKLFF.